This is a list of T cell receptor beta chains from one sample in a study of blood T cells in healthy people across ages. Each CDR3 protein gets one entry after TCRdb re-called the 5' RACE reads with MiXCR. Here the sample spans roughly 640,000 distinct CDR3 sequences, about 30% being singletons. Material: blood. These receptors were obtained from a woman of 80 years or more in good health. CDR3s include the opening cysteine and the closing phenylalanine or tryptophan. Fields, in order: CDR3 DNA, CDR3 protein, D gene, V gene, J gene, clone size. A D gene is named only where the DNA matches it firmly. Size is omitted from some rows. Given values are once, few, many or a class for expanded clones.

TGTGCCAGCAGCTTAGCAACGGGATTTAGTGGCTACACCTTC	CASSLATGFSGYTF	NA	TRBV7-2	TRBJ1-2	few
TGTGCCAGCAGTTTGCGACCGCCGAACACTGAAGCTTTCTTT	CASSLRPPNTEAFF	NA	TRBV28	TRBJ1-1	few
TGTGCCACCAGTGGGCCCGGTCAGGGGATGACCGGGGAGCTGTTTTTT	CATSGPGQGMTGELFF	NA	TRBV24-1	TRBJ2-2	many
TGTGCCAGCAGTGAAGTGGCAGGGCGACAGCCCCAGCATTTT	CASSEVAGRQPQHF	NA	TRBV2	TRBJ1-5	few
TGTGCCAGCTCACCTTACCGGGACGGCAACTACACCTTC	CASSPYRDGNYTF	NA	TRBV18	TRBJ1-2	many
TGTGCCTGGGGGGGAGGGTTCTACGAGCAGTACTTC	CAWGGGFYEQYF	TRBD2	TRBV30	TRBJ2-7	few
TGTGCCAGCGAGCGGGGGGCCTCAGTGTCCGTGAGGAATGAGCAGTTCTTC	CASERGASVSVRNEQFF	TRBD2	TRBV6-1	TRBJ2-1	NA
TGTGCCAGCAGTTTACAGCTGGGAGGTTCACCCCTCCACTTT	CASSLQLGGSPLHF	NA	TRBV12-3/TRBV12-4	TRBJ1-6	NA
TGCGCCAGCAGCTGCCTAACAGGGGACCGGGCCTACGAGCAGTACTTC	CASSCLTGDRAYEQYF	TRBD1	TRBV5-1	TRBJ2-7	NA
TGTGCCAGCAGAGGGACGGGAGGGCCTCACGAGCAGTACTTC	CASRGTGGPHEQYF	TRBD2	TRBV27	TRBJ2-7	NA
TGTGCCAGCAGTCGGGACCCAGCGGAGACCCAGTACTTC	CASSRDPAETQYF	NA	TRBV7-3	TRBJ2-5	many
TGTGCCAGCAGAGGGGGGCAGTCTAATTCACCCCCCCACTTT	CASRGGQSNSPPHF	NA	TRBV10-3	TRBJ1-6	NA
TGTGCCAGCACCCAATGGGCGGACAGCACAGATACGCAGTATTTT	CASTQWADSTDTQYF	NA	TRBV7-2	TRBJ2-3	many
TGTGCCAGCGGGGGAGATGGTGGCTACACCTTC	CASGGDGGYTF	NA	TRBV7-6	TRBJ1-2	many
TGTGCCAGCAGCTTTCGATTTGAAGCTTTCTTT	CASSFRFEAFF	NA	TRBV7-2	TRBJ1-1	many
TGCGCCAGCAGCCGAAGGATGAACACTGAAGCTTTCTTT	CASSRRMNTEAFF	NA	TRBV5-1	TRBJ1-1	many
TGTGCCAGCAGTCCCCTCCGGGGCAGGGCCGGAGGCCACTCCTACGAGCAGTACTTC	CASSPLRGRAGGHSYEQYF	NA	TRBV28	TRBJ2-7	many
TGTGCCAGCAGTGGAGGACAGGGGCAACAGCCCCAGCATTTT	CASSGGQGQQPQHF	TRBD1	TRBV6-1	TRBJ1-5	NA
TGCAGTGCTAGAGCCCTGGACAGTGTCAACTATGGCTACACCTTC	CSARALDSVNYGYTF	NA	TRBV20-1	TRBJ1-2	few
TGTGCCAGCAGCTCGAAGACAGGTCTCCACGAGCAGTACTTC	CASSSKTGLHEQYF	NA	TRBV11-2	TRBJ2-7	NA
TGCAGCGGGGGTGCAGGGGGGATCACTGAAGCTTTCTTT	CSGGAGGITEAFF	TRBD1	TRBV29-1	TRBJ1-1	NA
TGTGCCAGCAGTGATCTAGTCAATGAGCAGTTCTTC	CASSDLVNEQFF	NA	TRBV7-9	TRBJ2-1	NA
TGTGCCAGCAGCCCCGACTTCGCGGACGGGGAGACCCAGTACTTC	CASSPDFADGETQYF	NA	TRBV7-2	TRBJ2-5	NA
TGTGCCAGCTCACCAAGCGGCAGGGCTTCCAAAAACATTCAGTACTTC	CASSPSGRASKNIQYF	NA	TRBV18	TRBJ2-4	many
TGTGCCACCACGTCGGGTGGGAACTATAATTCACCCCTCCACTTT	CATTSGGNYNSPLHF	NA	TRBV15	TRBJ1-6	few